A selection of T cell receptor beta chains follows, all from one sample in a study of blood T cells in healthy people across ages. TCRdb ran MiXCR on the 5' RACE reads and lists one entry per CDR3 protein. The repertoire includes around 1.5 million distinct CDR3 sequences, 30% to 35% of them detected once, and 11% sits in the top ten. Source material: blood. The receptors were gathered from a woman in her 30s in good health. The CDR3 runs from the conserved cysteine through the conserved F or W. Each record gives: D gene, V gene, J gene, clone size, CDR3 protein, CDR3 DNA. A D gene is named only where the DNA matches it firmly. Clone size, where shown, is once, few, many, or a class for clones that have expanded.

D: -; V: TRBV20-1; J: TRBJ2-3; size: -; CDR3: CSVEPHAGRSTDTQYF; DNA: TGCAGTGTAGAGCCCCACGCGGGGCGATCCACAGATACGCAGTATTTT
D: -; V: TRBV6-6; J: TRBJ2-7; size: -; CDR3: CASSFWTLDPAGSGEQYF; DNA: TGTGCCAGCAGTTTCTGGACACTGGACCCGGCGGGGTCCGGCGAGCAGTACTTC
D: -; V: TRBV15; J: TRBJ2-5; size: once; CDR3: CATSRVVGLARETQYF; DNA: TGTGCCACCAGCAGAGTAGTCGGCCTAGCGAGAGAGACCCAGTACTTC
D: TRBD1; V: TRBV14; J: TRBJ2-7; size: -; CDR3: CASSTNRGLRYEQYF; DNA: TGTGCCAGCAGCACCAACAGGGGGCTTCGCTACGAGCAGTACTTC
D: -; V: TRBV7-9; J: TRBJ1-1; size: -; CDR3: CASSVDVTEAFF; DNA: TGTGCCAGCAGCGTGGACGTCACTGAAGCTTTCTTT
D: -; V: TRBV12-3/TRBV12-4; J: TRBJ1-1; size: -; CDR3: CASSLRVWTEAFF; DNA: TGTGCCAGCAGTTTACGGGTTTGGACTGAAGCTTTCTTT
D: -; V: TRBV27; J: TRBJ1-1; size: -; CDR3: CASGHLTWGGTEAFF; DNA: TGTGCCAGCGGACACCTTACCTGGGGGGGCACTGAAGCTTTCTTT
D: TRBD1; V: TRBV29-1; J: TRBJ2-5; size: -; CDR3: CSVLRWDRGRETQYF; DNA: TGCAGCGTATTGAGGTGGGACAGGGGGCGGGAGACCCAGTACTTC
D: TRBD2; V: TRBV20-1; J: TRBJ2-3; size: -; CDR3: CSATLAGEGTDTQYF; DNA: TGCAGTGCAACCTTAGCGGGGGAGGGGACAGATACGCAGTATTTT
D: -; V: TRBV7-2; J: TRBJ2-1; size: -; CDR3: CASSLVGRVYNEQFF; DNA: TGTGCCAGCAGCTTAGTGGGCAGGGTTTACAATGAGCAGTTCTTC
D: TRBD2; V: TRBV10-2; J: TRBJ2-7; size: -; CDR3: CASSESGTAYEQYF; DNA: TGCGCCAGCAGTGAGAGCGGGACCGCCTACGAGCAGTACTTC
D: -; V: TRBV20-1; J: TRBJ1-1; size: -; CDR3: CSATSPRGVENTEAFF; DNA: TGCAGTGCTACTAGCCCCAGAGGGGTCGAGAACACTGAAGCTTTCTTT
D: -; V: TRBV4-1; J: TRBJ1-1; size: -; CDR3: CASSQARVGFEAFF; DNA: TGCGCCAGCAGCCAGGCCAGAGTGGGGTTTGAAGCTTTCTTT
D: TRBD1; V: TRBV6-5; J: TRBJ2-2; size: -; CDR3: CASSPTGGLNTGELFF; DNA: TGTGCCAGCAGTCCGACAGGGGGCCTTAACACCGGGGAGCTGTTTTTT
D: -; V: TRBV6-1; J: TRBJ1-5; size: few; CDR3: CASRNFEPSQPQHF; DNA: TGTGCCAGCAGAAACTTCGAACCCAGTCAGCCCCAGCATTTT
D: -; V: TRBV28; J: TRBJ2-3; size: -; CDR3: CASIRAGTTDTQYF; DNA: TGCGCCAGCATCAGGGCGGGAACCACAGATACGCAGTATTTT
D: -; V: TRBV10-3; J: TRBJ2-3; size: -; CDR3: CAIAQQGDTQYF; DNA: TGTGCCATCGCCCAACAGGGAGATACGCAGTATTTT
D: -; V: TRBV28; J: TRBJ2-1; size: few; CDR3: CASSFRQSSYNEQFF; DNA: TGTGCCAGCAGTTTTCGACAGAGCTCCTACAATGAGCAGTTCTTC
D: TRBD2; V: TRBV3-1; J: TRBJ2-7; size: -; CDR3: CASSDSAGGYEQYF; DNA: TGTGCCAGCAGCGACTCAGCGGGGGGTTACGAGCAGTACTTC
D: -; V: TRBV20-1; J: TRBJ2-7; size: -; CDR3: CSAREVGSDRQYF; DNA: TGCAGTGCTAGAGAGGTAGGGTCCGATAGGCAGTACTTC
D: -; V: TRBV6-1; J: TRBJ1-5; size: -; CDR3: CTSSELQGAVNQPQHF; DNA: TGTACCAGCAGTGAATTGCAGGGAGCGGTGAATCAGCCCCAGCATTTT
D: -; V: TRBV21-1; J: TRBJ2-5; size: -; CDR3: CASSTWDRGESFQETQYF; DNA: TGTGCCAGCAGCACCTGGGACAGGGGCGAATCATTTCAAGAGACCCAGTACTTC
D: TRBD2; V: TRBV20-1; J: TRBJ2-1; size: -; CDR3: CSARTSGALSEQFF; DNA: TGCAGTGCCCGGACTAGCGGGGCACTTTCTGAGCAGTTCTTC
D: TRBD2; V: TRBV7-2; J: TRBJ2-5; size: few; CDR3: CASSSGTSVYGTQYF; DNA: TGTGCCAGCAGTTCCGGGACTAGCGTGTATGGGACCCAGTACTTC
D: -; V: TRBV28; J: TRBJ1-2; size: few; CDR3: CASSPNGGILGYTF; DNA: TGTGCCAGCAGCCCCAACGGGGGGATTTTGGGCTACACCTTC
D: TRBD2; V: TRBV14; J: TRBJ2-1; size: few; CDR3: CASSQDYGGADEQFF; DNA: TGTGCCAGCAGCCAGGACTACGGGGGGGCCGATGAGCAGTTCTTC
D: -; V: TRBV28; J: TRBJ1-5; size: -; CDR3: CASLNRGLKPQHF; DNA: TGTGCCAGCCTCAATCGTGGTTTGAAGCCCCAGCATTTT
D: -; V: TRBV7-9; J: TRBJ2-1; size: few; CDR3: CASSSTGTAPHNEQFF; DNA: TGTGCCAGCAGCAGTACCGGGACCGCCCCCCACAATGAGCAGTTCTTC
D: TRBD2; V: TRBV13; J: TRBJ2-1; size: few; CDR3: CASGSGGPSNEQFF; DNA: TGTGCCAGCGGGTCGGGGGGGCCAAGCAATGAGCAGTTCTTC
D: -; V: TRBV20-1; J: TRBJ2-2; size: many; CDR3: CSATRMSGHRSGELFF; DNA: TGCAGTGCTACTCGAATGAGCGGGCATAGGTCCGGGGAGCTGTTTTTT
D: -; V: TRBV7-3; J: TRBJ2-5; size: few; CDR3: CASSLSQGPGETQYF; DNA: TGTGCCAGCAGCTTAAGCCAGGGCCCTGGAGAGACTCAGTACTTC
D: -; V: TRBV5-1; J: TRBJ1-6; size: -; CDR3: CASSLVGYGSPLHF; DNA: TGCGCCAGCAGCTTGGTTGGGTATGGATCACCCCTCCACTTT
D: TRBD1; V: TRBV4-1; J: TRBJ2-1; size: many; CDR3: CASSRQGLVLSYNEQFF; DNA: TGCGCCAGCAGCCGACAGGGTTTGGTCCTATCCTACAATGAGCAGTTCTTC
D: TRBD2; V: TRBV2; J: TRBJ2-3; size: -; CDR3: CASRRLAAQDTQYF; DNA: TGTGCCAGCAGGAGACTAGCGGCCCAAGATACGCAGTATTTT
D: -; V: TRBV10-3; J: TRBJ2-1; size: -; CDR3: CAGGRIDEQFF; DNA: TGTGCCGGCGGAAGAATCGATGAGCAGTTCTTC
D: -; V: TRBV10-3; J: TRBJ2-3; size: -; CDR3: CAIRPVRTDTRYF; DNA: TGTGCCATCAGGCCTGTGCGCACAGATACGCGGTATTTT
D: -; V: TRBV11-2; J: TRBJ1-2; size: -; CDR3: CASSLRRGQWIRGGYTF; DNA: TGTGCCAGCAGCCTCAGACGAGGACAGTGGATTAGAGGGGGCTACACCTTC
D: -; V: TRBV6-2/TRBV6-3; J: TRBJ2-2; size: -; CDR3: CAGSLGRMNTGELFF; DNA: TGTGCCGGCAGTCTTGGACGGATGAACACCGGGGAGCTGTTTTTT
D: TRBD2; V: TRBV5-1; J: TRBJ2-1; size: many; CDR3: CASSIGTSGGEQFF; DNA: TGCGCCAGCAGCATCGGGACTAGCGGGGGTGAGCAGTTCTTC
D: TRBD2; V: TRBV7-3; J: TRBJ2-3; size: few; CDR3: CASSLTLIRTSGGTDTQYF; DNA: TGTGCCAGCAGCTTAACGTTAATTCGTACTAGCGGGGGCACAGATACGCAGTATTTT
D: -; V: TRBV3-1; J: TRBJ1-2; size: -; CDR3: CASSQARVGYTF; DNA: TGTGCCAGCAGCCAAGCGAGAGTTGGCTACACCTTC
D: TRBD1; V: TRBV5-1; J: TRBJ2-3; size: few; CDR3: CASSLVGQADTQYF; DNA: TGCGCCAGCAGCTTGGTGGGACAGGCAGATACGCAGTATTTT
D: -; V: TRBV7-8; J: TRBJ1-4; size: -; CDR3: CASRQGLGEKLFF; DNA: TGTGCCAGCAGGCAGGGGCTTGGTGAAAAACTGTTTTTT
D: -; V: TRBV29-1; J: TRBJ2-3; size: few; CDR3: CSVEDTAGPFGDTQYF; DNA: TGCAGCGTTGAAGACACAGCCGGGCCCTTCGGAGATACGCAGTATTTT
D: -; V: TRBV6-5; J: TRBJ2-5; size: many; CDR3: CASSYSGETQYF; DNA: TGTGCCAGCAGTTACTCTGGAGAGACCCAGTACTTC
D: -; V: TRBV7-2; J: TRBJ2-1; size: few; CDR3: CATGASAYNEQFF; DNA: TGTGCCACGGGGGCTAGCGCATACAATGAGCAGTTCTTC
D: TRBD2; V: TRBV5-5; J: TRBJ2-3; size: few; CDR3: CASSSVGGTSTDTQYF; DNA: TGTGCCAGCAGCTCAGTCGGGGGGACTAGCACAGATACGCAGTATTTT